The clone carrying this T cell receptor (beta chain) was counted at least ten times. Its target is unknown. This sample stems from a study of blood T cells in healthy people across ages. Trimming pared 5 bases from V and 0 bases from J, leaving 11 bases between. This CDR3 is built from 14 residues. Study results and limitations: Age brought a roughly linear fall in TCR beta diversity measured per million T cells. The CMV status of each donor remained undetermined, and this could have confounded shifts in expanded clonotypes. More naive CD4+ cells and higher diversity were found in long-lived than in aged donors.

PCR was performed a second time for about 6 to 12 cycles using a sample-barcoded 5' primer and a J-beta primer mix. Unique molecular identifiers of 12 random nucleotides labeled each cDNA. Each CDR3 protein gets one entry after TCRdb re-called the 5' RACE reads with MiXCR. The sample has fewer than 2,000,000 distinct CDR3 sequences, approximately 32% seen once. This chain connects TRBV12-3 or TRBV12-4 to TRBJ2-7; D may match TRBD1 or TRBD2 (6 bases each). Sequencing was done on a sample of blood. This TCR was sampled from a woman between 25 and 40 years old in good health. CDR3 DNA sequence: TGTGCCAGCAGTGCCCGGGGGCGCTCCTACGAGCAGTACTTC. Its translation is CASSARGRSYEQYF.